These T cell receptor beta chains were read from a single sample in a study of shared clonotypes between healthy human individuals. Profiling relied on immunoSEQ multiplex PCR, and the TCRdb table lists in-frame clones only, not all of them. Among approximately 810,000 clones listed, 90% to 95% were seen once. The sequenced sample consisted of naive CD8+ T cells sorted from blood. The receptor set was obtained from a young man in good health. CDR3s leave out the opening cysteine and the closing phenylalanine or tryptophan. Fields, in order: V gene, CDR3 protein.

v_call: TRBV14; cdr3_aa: ASSLGLAETGELF
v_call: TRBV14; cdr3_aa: ASSQEVGRGNTGELF
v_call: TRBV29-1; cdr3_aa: SVLGEMEQY
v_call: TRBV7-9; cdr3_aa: ASSGRLAGGPNEQF
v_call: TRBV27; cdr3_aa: ASQDSPNQPQH
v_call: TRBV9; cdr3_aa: ASSVGDLETQY
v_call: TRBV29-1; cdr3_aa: SVEDLSRSSNEKLF
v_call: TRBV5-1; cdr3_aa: ASSLGDRLPGELF
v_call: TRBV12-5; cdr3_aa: ASGWGTGATEAF
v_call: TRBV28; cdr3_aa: ASSGQGRSNQPQH
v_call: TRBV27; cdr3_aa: ASSLAGANVLT
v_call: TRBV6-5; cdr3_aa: ASSLSVGNTGELF
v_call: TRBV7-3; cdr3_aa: ASSRLAGDNEQF
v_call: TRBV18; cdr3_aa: ASSPVSGRARNEQF
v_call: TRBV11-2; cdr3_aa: ASSSGVGTEAF
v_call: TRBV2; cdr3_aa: ASIAPTDRGYTEAF
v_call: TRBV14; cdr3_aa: ASSQGIGGPYEQY
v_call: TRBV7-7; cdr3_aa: ASSPERGANVLT
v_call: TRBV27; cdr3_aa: ASSLLAGITGDTQY
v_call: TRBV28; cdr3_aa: ASSLRTGKTDTQY
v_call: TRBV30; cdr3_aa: AWSPGLAGKETQY
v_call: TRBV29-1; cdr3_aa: SVELGYEQY
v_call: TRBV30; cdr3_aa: AWSAGAGMDTQY
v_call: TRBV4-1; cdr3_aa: ASSQELGWDKAYEQY
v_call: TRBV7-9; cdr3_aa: ASSSQRTSGAYEQY
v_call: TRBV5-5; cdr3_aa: ASSSLVQGSQYGYT
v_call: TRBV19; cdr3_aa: ATEGGGTYEQY
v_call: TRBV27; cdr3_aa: ASSLGGLGEAF
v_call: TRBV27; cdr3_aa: ASSLGQGAIYEQY
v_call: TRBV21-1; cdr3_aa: ASSRFRLAGGWGEQY
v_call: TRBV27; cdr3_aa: ASSGFYNEQF
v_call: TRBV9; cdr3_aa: ASSPGAGETQY
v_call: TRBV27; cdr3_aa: ASSLGTGNYNEQF
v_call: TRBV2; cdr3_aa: ASSAGSSFLF
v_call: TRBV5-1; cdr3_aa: ASSLAPVGDTQY
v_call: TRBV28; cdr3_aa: ASTGVPYYEQY
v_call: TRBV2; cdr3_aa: ASSERSIGTDTQY
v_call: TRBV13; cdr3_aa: ASSSLMGLLSYEQY
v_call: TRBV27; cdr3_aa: ASSLAGVGETQY
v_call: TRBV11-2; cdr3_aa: ASSKPLRRETQY
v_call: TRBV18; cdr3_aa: ASSPPDRADYTDTQY
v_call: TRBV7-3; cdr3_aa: ASSPLGGETQY
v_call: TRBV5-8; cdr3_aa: ASSLARDSGRGFYEQY
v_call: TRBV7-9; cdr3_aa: ASSLSPGKEQY
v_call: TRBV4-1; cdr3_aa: ASSQLTGSKTQY
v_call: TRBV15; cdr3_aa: ATSTKEGYEQY
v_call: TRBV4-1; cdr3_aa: ASSQDLGLRDYGYT
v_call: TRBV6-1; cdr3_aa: ASSENQADLDNEQF
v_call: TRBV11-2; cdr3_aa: ASSQMSRQQF
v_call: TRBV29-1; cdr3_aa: SVEDFAGDYGYT
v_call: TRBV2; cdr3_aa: ATLTSGADTQY
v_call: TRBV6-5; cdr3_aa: ASSYSRGNTGELF
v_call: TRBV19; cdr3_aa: ASSTDRVTPWDTGELF
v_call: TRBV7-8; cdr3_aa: ASTLRRWSYTDTQY
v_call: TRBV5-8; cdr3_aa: ASSSPIAREQF